These 14 T cell receptor beta chains were all obtained from the same sample, sequenced in a study of T cells in Graves' hyperthyroidism and ophthalmopathy. Amplified regions were TCR beta CDR3 sequences from RNA transcripts. Primed by the HTBI set, a first-round RT-PCR was run on the TCR CDR3. Each CDR3 protein gets one entry after TCRdb re-called the multiplex PCR reads with MiXCR. The sample consists of 300,000 to 450,000 distinct CDR3 sequences, about a sixth of them appearing once. Sequencing was performed on blood. All receptors come from a young woman with Graves' hyperthyroidism that later progressed to Graves' ophthalmopathy.

There are many counts of this clonotype. The J gene is TRBJ1-1, the V gene TRBV5-1; D is ambiguous. Looked up from germline, CDR1 is SGHRS and CDR2 is YFSETQ. The V and J ends lost 0 bases and 2 bases respectively, with 11 bases between them. The CDR3 has 15 amino acids. CDR3 bases: TGCGCCAGCAGCTTGGCCGGGCCAGGCAACACTGAAGCTTTCTTT. Translating gives CASSLAGPGNTEAFF. Complete variable domain (other parts from reference TRBV5-1 and TRBJ1-1): KAGVTQTPRYLIKTRGQQVTLSCSPISGHRSVSWYQQTPGQGLQFLFEYFSETQRNKGNFPGRFSGRQFSNSRSEMNVSTLELGDSALYLCASSLAGPGNTEAFFGQGTRLTVV.

To note about this clonotype: This may stem from a read error, because a much larger clone lies one nucleotide away. The chain carries TRBV11-2 and TRBJ2-7; D might be TRBD1 or TRBD2, each matching 5 bases. The CDR3 runs to 16 residues. CDR1 is SGHAT, CDR2 FQNNGV, per germline. V lost 4 bases and J 6 bases, leaving 22 bases between the germline ends. The CDR3 coding sequence is TGTGCCAGCAGCTCCTTTTCCGGGACGGCAGATTGCGAGCAGTACTTC. Translation gives CASSSFSGTADCEQYF.

Many counts were recorded for this clonotype. V is TRBV27 and J is TRBJ2-7, with D unresolved. The CDR3 has 12 residues. Trimming pared 7 bases from V and 1 base from J, leaving 8 bases between. CDR1 and CDR2 from the germline V gene are MNHEY and SMNVEV (reference sequence). CDR3: CASTRPSYEQYF. CDR3 sequence (DNA): TGTGCCAGCACCAGGCCTTCCTACGAGCAGTACTTC.

This chain joins TRBV20-1 and TRBJ2-2; 8 bases are a match to TRBD1. V lost 3 bases and J lost 3; bases outside the gene matches: 9. Germline V gene data show CDR1 as DFQATT and CDR2 as SNEGSKA (reference sequence). This CDR3 contains 16 residues. CDR3: CSARPQGAAHTGELFF. DNA of the CDR3: TGCAGTGCTAGGCCCCAGGGGGCTGCTCACACCGGGGAGCTGTTTTTT.

This chain connects TRBV3-1 to TRBJ2-2; tentatively, D is TRBD1 or TRBD2 (6 bases each). Germline lookup yields CDR1 LGHDT and CDR2 YNNKEL (reference sequence). Trimming took 7 bases from V and 1 from J, leaving 31 bases between them. The CDR3 has 21 residues. This CDR3 reads CASTYSTGNPLRELNTGELFF. Written as DNA, the CDR3 is TGTGCCAGCACCTATTCCACAGGGAACCCCCTCCGGGAGTTGAACACCGGGGAGCTGTTTTTT. The variable domain in full, completed from reference TRBV3-1 and TRBJ2-2, reads DTAVSQTPKYLVTQMGNDKSIKCEQNLGHDTMYWYKQDSKKFLKIMFSYNNKELIINETVPNRFSPKSPDKAHLNLHINSLELGDSAVYFCASTYSTGNPLRELNTGELFFGEGSRLTVL.

This clonotype has a handful of counts. A clone one base away is much larger, so this may be a read error. The gene calls are TRBV5-1 and TRBJ1-1; no firm D call. CDR3 length: 14 amino acids. The V gene's germline CDR1 is SGHRS and CDR2 YFSETQ. V lost 3 bases and J lost 0, with 9 bases in between. DNA for the CDR3: TGCGCCAGCAGCTCGTTAACGGTGAACACTGAAGCTTTCTTT. As protein: CASSSLTVNTEAFF.

This clonotype was recorded at least ten times. The gene calls are TRBV15 and TRBJ1-2; 7 bases align to TRBD1. Per germline, CDR1 LNHNV and CDR2 YYDKDF (reference sequence). The junction had 5 bases not matched to a gene; V was cut back by 1 base and J by 6 bases. CDR3 length: 14 amino acids. The CDR3 protein is CATSRGGGTDGYTF. CDR3 nucleotide sequence: TGTGCCACCAGCAGAGGAGGGGGCACCGATGGCTACACCTTC.

The chain couples TRBV18 to TRBJ2-3; TRBD1 aligns across 8 bases. This CDR3 has 15 residues. V gave up 3 bases and J gave up 2 bases; unmatched junction bases: 4. Germline-derived CDR1 and CDR2 are KGHSH and LQKENI. CDR3 in DNA: TGTGCCAGCTCACCCCAGACAGGGGCCACAGATACGCAGTATTTT. Amino acid sequence: CASSPQTGATDTQYF.

This clonotype was observed at least ten times. Its ends do not fully match the called genes, so a read error is possible. CDR3 sequence: CATSSGGGTSYEQYF. In DNA, the CDR3 is TGTGCCACCAGCTCCGGGGGGGGAACGTCCTACGAGCAGTACTTC. V usage is TRBV5-4 and J usage is TRBJ2-7; 8 bases map to TRBD2. The CDR3 consists of 15 residues. Germline assignment: CDR1 SGHNT and CDR2 YYREEE (reference sequence).

This clonotype has just a few counts. The chain uses TRBV19 and TRBJ1-1; D gene uncertain. V gave up 5 bases and J gave up 3 bases, with 10 bases separating them. Germline V lookup: CDR1 LNHDA, CDR2 SQIVND (reference sequence). The CDR3 runs 13 residues. The CDR3 nucleotides are TGTGCCAGTAGTGGCCAGCCATACACTGAAGCTTTCTTT. Encoded protein: CASSGQPYTEAFF.

This clonotype came up many times. The chain recombines TRBV12-3 or TRBV12-4 with TRBJ2-3; perhaps D is TRBD1 or TRBD2 (5 bases each). Trimming left V 6 bases short and J 4 bases short, with 17 bases between. The CDR3 has 15 amino acids. Here the CDR3 DNA reads TGTGCCAGCAGATCGCAGGGTGTAGCGTCAGATACGCAGTATTTT. Its protein product is CASRSQGVASDTQYF.

This clonotype has only a few counts. This chain links TRBV29-1 with TRBJ1-3, with D perhaps matching TRBD1 (5 bases). V lost 4 bases and J lost 0, with 10 bases in between. Looked up from germline, CDR1 is SQVTM and CDR2 is ANQGSEA. This CDR3 spans 14 amino acids. CDR3 sequence (DNA): TGCAGCGTTGGGGACGGTGACTCTGGAAACACCATATATTTT. Its protein product is CSVGDGDSGNTIYF.

As concerns this clonotype: Possible read error: a much larger clone is one base away. The chain uses TRBV27 and TRBJ1-5; the match to TRBD1 covers 8 bases. Germline CDR1 MNHEY, CDR2 SMNVEV (reference sequence). This CDR3 is built from 15 residues. The CDR3 loop is CAGRRTGQLHQPQHF. As DNA, the CDR3 is TGTGCCGGCAGACGGACAGGGCAACTCCATCAGCCCCAGCATTTT.

This clonotype showed up many times. J is TRBJ2-1 and V is TRBV27; 8 positions match TRBD1. In germline, CDR1 is MNHEY, CDR2 SMNVEV (reference sequence). CDR3 size: 14 residues. The V gene end was trimmed by 5 bases and the J gene end by 9 bases; junction bases not matched to a gene: 9. CDR3 sequence reads: CASSGMTGAVEQFF. The CDR3 DNA follows: TGTGCCAGCAGTGGAATGACAGGGGCGGTTGAGCAGTTCTTC.